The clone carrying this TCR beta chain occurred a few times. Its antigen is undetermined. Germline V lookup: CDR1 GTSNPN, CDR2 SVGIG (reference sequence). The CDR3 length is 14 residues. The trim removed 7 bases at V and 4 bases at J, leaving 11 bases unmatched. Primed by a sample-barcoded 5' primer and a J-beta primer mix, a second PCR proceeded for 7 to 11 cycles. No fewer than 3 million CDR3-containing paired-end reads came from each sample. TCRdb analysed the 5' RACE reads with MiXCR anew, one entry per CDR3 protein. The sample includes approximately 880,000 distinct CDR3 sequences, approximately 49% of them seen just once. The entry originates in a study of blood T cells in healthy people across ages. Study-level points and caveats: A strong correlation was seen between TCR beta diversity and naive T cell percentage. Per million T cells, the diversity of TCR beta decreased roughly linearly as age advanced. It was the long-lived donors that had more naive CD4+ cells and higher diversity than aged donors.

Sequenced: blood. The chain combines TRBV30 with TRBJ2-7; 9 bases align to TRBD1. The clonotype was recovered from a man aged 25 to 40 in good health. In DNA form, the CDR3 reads TGTGCCTTTACCGGGACAGGGTTTCGGTACGAGCAGTACTTC. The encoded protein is CAFTGTGFRYEQYF.